This record looks at one T cell receptor (beta chain) sequence and its context. Its antigen is currently not known. Base qualities are missing; no much larger clone stands one base away. The sample belongs to a study of blood T cell repertoires in COVID-19 (dated by TCRdb to about 2020). Describing the broader study: Samples covering the acute and convalescent phases of COVID-19 were provided by collaborators in the United States, Italy and Spain. Deeply sampled blood TCRbeta repertoires from subjects exposed to, actively infected with, or recovered from COVID-19 were included in the dataset. Samples were obtained from the ongoing ImmuneRACE study (first 160 participants) and from over a thousand subjects provided by 6 global collaborators. Where available, HLA class I and class II types were taken from metadata supplied by the sample provider and were not determined by assay-based typing. The repertoires were made available in a free public database intended to serve as a resource for research on the immune response to SARS-CoV-2. The material from the prospective study consisted of cDNA or gDNA derived from T cells, B-cell-depleted T cells, or PBMCs. The sample metadata nearly always contained a de-identified subject ID, COVID-19 status, age in years and sex.

Overall study results and their limits: The quantity of clinical and demographic metadata differed by source and by participant and was supplied without curation.

The immunoSEQ Assay, a bias-controlled multiplex PCR, was used to amplify TCRbeta CDR3 regions from genomic DNA. As for the authors' bioinformatics: Nucleated cell counts per sample were estimated from amplification of reference gene primers within the assay. To quantify the absolute abundance of each unique TCRbeta CDR3 rearrangement, sequence reads were collapsed and filtered. For each sample, productive Simpson clonality was calculated as the square root of Simpson's diversity index across productive rearrangements. TCRdb holds this immuneACCESS table with in-frame rearrangements only. Some clones are missing; in checked studies, unresolved V genes explain under half, and the rest has no known cause. The V and J calls and clone size come from that table; D and trimming were worked out from the DNA. The sample yields approximately 220,000 clones; about nine tenths were counted once. The top ten constitute about 4.5% of the sample.

The CDR3 runs 13 residues from the cysteine to the phenylalanine. Only CDR3 DNA remains: 39 bases, in frame from the first base. As encoded in the germline V gene, CDR1 is MGHDK while CDR2 is SYGVNS. The junction carries 12 bases between V and J, which are trimmed by 7 bases and 2 bases respectively. Each collaborating institution followed its own protocols to collect whole blood in K2EDTA tubes. Collaborator samples were shipped for TCRbeta analysis as frozen whole blood, isolated PBMCs, or DNA extracted from either sample type. Sequencing was done on a sample of peripheral blood. This TCR was sampled from a man between 50 and 59 years old with acute or convalescent COVID-19. The chain is made from TRBV25-1 and TRBJ2-7; TRBD1 is possibly the D segment (6 matching bases). In nucleotide form, the sequence is TGTGCCAGCACCCGGGACATACCCTACGAGCAGTACTTC. Translated, it gives CASTRDIPYEQYF.